Following are 16 T cell receptor beta chains from one sample sequenced in a study of patients and donors after allogeneic stem cell transplantation. TCRdb analysed the RT-PCR reads with MiXCR anew, one entry per CDR3 protein. In the table there are roughly 190,000 distinct CDR3 sequences, around 41% of which are singletons. The specimen sequenced was blood, either unsorted or a sorted T cell fraction (not recorded which). The source of these receptors is a human donor who was either an allogeneic HSCT recipient or a stem cell or donor lymphocyte infusion donor (not recorded which). It is not recorded whose cells these are; they may come from a transplant donor.

This clonotype turned up a few times. The chain joins TRBV6-2 or TRBV6-3 to TRBJ1-1; D uncertain. The ends were cut back, 5 bases at V and 0 bases at J, with 13 bases in the middle. Germline CDR1 and CDR2: MNHEY and SVGEGT. This CDR3 comprises 15 residues. The CDR3, as DNA: TGTGCCAGCAGTGCCTCTGAGATACTGAACACTGAAGCTTTCTTT. This gives the protein CASSASEILNTEAFF.

The table lists this clonotype with a few counts. V gene TRBV10-3 combines with J gene TRBJ2-7, with D possibly TRBD1 on 5 matching bases. V was shortened by 0 bases and J by 2 bases, with 8 bases between the two germline ends. CDR1 and CDR2 (germline): ENHRY, SYGVKD. The CDR3 covers 14 residues. The CDR3 sequence: CAISESTRAYEQYF. Written as DNA, the CDR3 is TGTGCCATCAGTGAGTCAACCAGGGCCTACGAGCAGTACTTC.

The gene calls are TRBV20-1 and TRBJ2-1, with 10 bases that match TRBD2. With V trimmed by 0 bases and J by 5 bases, 7 bases remained unmatched. CDR3 length equals 16 residues. Looked up from germline, CDR1 is DFQATT and CDR2 is SNEGSKA (reference sequence). The CDR3 nucleotides are TGCAGTGCTAGAGACCCAGGACTAGCGGTACACAATGAGCAGTTCTTC. It translates to CSARDPGLAVHNEQFF.

The V and J genes are TRBV12-3 or TRBV12-4 and TRBJ2-3; 8 bases are shared with TRBD2. The CDR3 is 15 residues long. With V trimmed by 5 bases and J by 2 bases, 6 bases remained unmatched. CDR3 sequence (DNA): TGTGCCAGCAGTCTCGCGGGGGGTCACACAGATACGCAGTATTTT. Translating it yields CASSLAGGHTDTQYF.

The V and J genes are TRBV3-1 and TRBJ1-1; D remains ambiguous. Germline lookup yields CDR1 LGHDT and CDR2 YNNKEL (reference sequence). This CDR3 contains 15 residues. Trimming stripped 1 base from V and 0 bases from J, with 9 bases between. The CDR3, as DNA: TGTGCCAGCAGCCAAGTTTTGCAGATGAACACTGAAGCTTTCTTT. It yields the protein CASSQVLQMNTEAFF.

This chain's CDR3 is CASSFGGIQYF. The CDR3, as DNA: TGTGCCAGCAGTTTCGGGGGCATTCAGTACTTC. This sequence joins TRBV27 and TRBJ2-4; D is possibly TRBD2 (6 bases). CDR3 length: 11 amino acids. Trimming removed 3 bases at V and 9 bases at J, with 6 bases between. Germline values: CDR1 MNHEY, CDR2 SMNVEV (reference sequence).

The V and J genes are TRBV30 and TRBJ2-2; no reliable D call. Trimming took off 0 bases at V and 4 bases at J, with 15 bases between the two ends. The length of the CDR3 is 16 residues. Germline-derived CDR1 and CDR2 are GTSNPN and SVGIG (reference sequence). The chain's CDR3 is CAWSVRVWAGTGELFF. The DNA of the CDR3 is TGTGCCTGGAGTGTACGGGTTTGGGCCGGCACCGGGGAGCTGTTTTTT.

This clonotype was picked up a small number of times. The rearrangement links TRBV6-2 or TRBV6-3 to TRBJ1-6; no reliable D call. The ends were cut back, 6 bases at V and 4 bases at J, with 10 bases in the middle. CDR1 and CDR2 (germline): MNHEY, SVGEGT. CDR3 length: 14 residues. The CDR3 loop is CASRNGGYNSPLHF. CDR3 nucleotide sequence: TGTGCCAGCAGGAACGGCGGGTATAATTCACCCCTCCACTTT.

The chain has TRBV6-6 and TRBJ1-5; no clear D. The CDR3 runs 15 residues. Germline CDR1 MNHNY, CDR2 SVGAGI (reference sequence). Trimming shortened V by 5 bases and J by 1 base, and 12 bases separated the two germline ends. CDR3 protein: CASSPFGFSNQPQHF. The CDR3, as DNA: TGTGCCAGCAGTCCCTTCGGGTTCAGCAATCAGCCCCAGCATTTT.

The chain uses TRBV6-2 or TRBV6-3 and TRBJ2-1, with D unclear. Germline CDR1 MNHEY, CDR2 SVGEGT. CDR3 length: 13 amino acids. The germline V and J ends were trimmed by 6 bases and 9 bases, with 15 bases remaining between them. CDR3 DNA: TGTGCCAGCAGAAATCTGGACCCCACTGAGCAGTTCTTC. It is translated as CASRNLDPTEQFF.

This clonotype was picked up a small number of times. J is TRBJ2-5 and V is TRBV28, with a possible D match to TRBD2 (5 bases). Germline CDR1 MDHEN, CDR2 SYDVKM. CDR3 size: 12 residues. V lost 6 bases and J 5 bases, leaving 10 bases between the germline ends. This CDR3 is CASRGLGETQYF. The CDR3 DNA is TGTGCCAGCAGAGGACTTGGGGAGACCCAGTACTTC.

The CDR3 DNA is TGTGCCAGCAGCTTAGCTGAGACAGGGGGCCAATCCTACGAGCAGTACTTC. Amino acid sequence: CASSLAETGGQSYEQYF. The chain joins TRBV7-9 to TRBJ2-7, with 10 bases lining up with TRBD1. V dropped 0 bases and J dropped 1; count of bases not matched to a gene: 6. The CDR3 length is 17 residues. Germline CDR1 reads SEHNR; CDR2 reads FQNEAQ (reference sequence).

The sample holds a few counts of this clonotype. V usage is TRBV7-9 and J usage is TRBJ1-1, with 7 bases identical to TRBD1. Germline V gene lookup returns CDR1 SEHNR and CDR2 FQNEAQ (reference sequence). The CDR3 sequence is 13 residues long. The V segment lost 7 bases and the J segment 5 bases; nucleotides outside the gene matches: 7. CDR3 in DNA: TGTGCCAGCAAGGGGGCCGTCGGTACTGAAGCTTTCTTT. Its protein is CASKGAVGTEAFF.

The chain links TRBV5-1 to TRBJ2-1; D might be TRBD2 (6 bases). Looked up from germline, CDR1 is SGHRS and CDR2 is YFSETQ. Deletions cut 3 bases from V and 0 bases from J, with 13 bases between. The CDR3 covers 16 residues. Here the CDR3 DNA reads TGCGCCAGCAGCTCCCATAGCGGAGACTCCTACAATGAGCAGTTCTTC. Translating it yields CASSSHSGDSYNEQFF. The full variable domain, its missing parts supplied by reference TRBV5-1 and TRBJ2-1, is KAGVTQTPRYLIKTRGQQVTLSCSPISGHRSVSWYQQTPGQGLQFLFEYFSETQRNKGNFPGRFSGRQFSNSRSEMNVSTLELGDSALYLCASSSHSGDSYNEQFFGPGTRLTVL.

The chain is built from TRBV5-1 and TRBJ2-6; TRBD2 matches at 13 bases. CDR3 size: 21 residues. Germline loops: CDR1 SGHRS, CDR2 YFSETQ. J gave up 0 bases and V 4 bases, and 13 bases lay outside the gene matches. The CDR3: CASSPGTSGNFIVSGANVLTF. CDR3 DNA sequence: TGCGCCAGCAGCCCTGGGACTAGCGGGAATTTCATAGTCTCTGGGGCCAACGTCCTGACTTTC.

CDR3 in amino acids: CGTGTSDHNEQFF. CDR3 bases: TGTGGTACCGGGACTAGCGATCACAATGAGCAGTTCTTC. The V gene is TRBV27, the J gene TRBJ2-1; 10 bases fit TRBD2. CDR1 MNHEY and CDR2 SMNVEV come from the germline V gene (reference sequence). The CDR3 consists of 13 residues.